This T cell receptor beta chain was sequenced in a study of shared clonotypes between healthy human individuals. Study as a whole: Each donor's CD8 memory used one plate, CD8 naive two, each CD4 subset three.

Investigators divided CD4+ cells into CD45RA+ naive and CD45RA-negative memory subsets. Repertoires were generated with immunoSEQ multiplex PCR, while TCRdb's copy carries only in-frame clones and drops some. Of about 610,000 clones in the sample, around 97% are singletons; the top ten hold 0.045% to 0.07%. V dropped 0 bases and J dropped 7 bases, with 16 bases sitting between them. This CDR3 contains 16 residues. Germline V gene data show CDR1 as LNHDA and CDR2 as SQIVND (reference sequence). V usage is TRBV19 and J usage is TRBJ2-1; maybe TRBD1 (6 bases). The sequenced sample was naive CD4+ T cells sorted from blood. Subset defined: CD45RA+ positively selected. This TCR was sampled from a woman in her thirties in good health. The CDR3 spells CASSIDLGAAVNEQFF. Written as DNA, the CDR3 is TGTGCCAGTAGTATAGATTTGGGGGCCGCCGTAAATGAGCAGTTCTTC. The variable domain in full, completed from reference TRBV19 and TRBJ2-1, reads DGGITQSPKYLFRKEGQNVTLSCEQNLNHDAMYWYRQDPGQGLRLIYYSQIVNDFQKGDIAEGYSVSREKKESFPLTVTSAQKNPTAFYLCASSIDLGAAVNEQFFGPGTRLTVL.